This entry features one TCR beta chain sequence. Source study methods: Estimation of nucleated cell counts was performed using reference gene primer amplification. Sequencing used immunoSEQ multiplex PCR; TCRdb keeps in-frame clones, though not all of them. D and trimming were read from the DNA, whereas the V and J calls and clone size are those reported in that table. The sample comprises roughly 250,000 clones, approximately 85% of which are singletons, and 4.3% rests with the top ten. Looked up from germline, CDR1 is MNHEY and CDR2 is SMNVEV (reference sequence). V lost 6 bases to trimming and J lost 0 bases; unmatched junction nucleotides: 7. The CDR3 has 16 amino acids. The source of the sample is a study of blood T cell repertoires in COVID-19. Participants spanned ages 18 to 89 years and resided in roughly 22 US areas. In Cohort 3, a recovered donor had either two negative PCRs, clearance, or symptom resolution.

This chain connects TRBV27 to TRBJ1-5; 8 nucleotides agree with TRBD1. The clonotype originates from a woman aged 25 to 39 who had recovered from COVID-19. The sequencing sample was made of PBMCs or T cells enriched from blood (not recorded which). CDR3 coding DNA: TGTGCCAGCAGCCCCGACAGGGGCTATAGCAATCAGCCCCAGCATTTT. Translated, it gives CASSPDRGYSNQPQHF.